This entry is about one T cell receptor beta chain. A few counts support this clonotype. The clone's antigen remains unknown. No base qualities exist here, and no much larger clone lies one base off it. Ends trimmed: V by 0 bases, J by 7 bases; bases unmatched to a gene: 17. The germline V gene (reference sequence) sets CDR1 to DFQATT and CDR2 to SNEGSKA. The CDR3 spans 18 residues, from the cysteine through the phenylalanine. Here the CDR3 DNA is all that survives: 54 bases in frame from base 1. This sample was included in a study of T-cell memory formation after mild COVID-19 (dated by TCRdb to the early 2020s). About the study as a whole: TCR sequence clusters from the two donors were largely donor specific. In a couple of donors, T-cell clones that expanded and contracted after mild COVID-19 were tracked by sequencing TCRalpha and TCRbeta repertoires over time. The cohort comprised two young, previously healthy adult volunteers, one female and one male. The paper's findings and limits, for the study overall: The study included only a couple of mild cases, and larger cohorts that include severe cases with pre-infection samples were judged to be necessary. Contracting CD4+ clones appeared mostly in the CM and EM memory subsets, whereas CD8+ clones were enriched in EMRA. Balanced CD4/CD8 phenotypes were observed for clones contracting from day 15 to 85, whereas a bias towards CD4+ was observed for a second wave of clones expanding from day 15 to 37. Some responding clones were found in pre-infection memory, which suggests that pre-existing cross-reactive memory T cells took part in the SARS-CoV-2 response. Whether the second-wave clones peaking on day 37 were SARS-CoV-2 specific was not confirmed.

Ficoll-Paque density gradient centrifugation was used to isolate PBMCs. Reads for this sample came from an Illumina NovaSeq 6000. cDNA libraries for TCRalpha and TCRbeta were prepared by 5'RACE using constant-segment primers, with sample barcodes and unique molecular identifiers added. Trizol reagent was used to extract RNA from every sample. Amplification of the libraries took two PCR steps, and the second step added a second sample barcode plus Illumina TruSeq adapters. Libraries were sequenced on an Illumina NovaSeq with 2 x 150 bp paired-end reads. From the authors' description of their analysis: With migec v1.2.7, reads were demultiplexed and then collapsed into UMI-guided consensus sequences. Using mixcr v2.1.11, the UMI consensuses were aligned to TRA and TRB V and J templates and assembled into clonotypes. A clonotype was counted as expanded or contracted only when both edgeR and NoisET called the clonotype significant, with the noise models trained on biological replicates. For edgeR calls, the thresholds were a false discovery rate-adjusted p below 0.01 and a log2 fold-change of 1. PCA with hierarchical clustering of max-normalized trajectories of the 1000 most abundant clonotypes was used as exploratory dynamics analysis. Separately sequenced CD4+ and CD8+ repertoires were used to assign a CD4 or CD8 phenotype to each responding clone. TCRdb handled the public reads itself, with Q25 trimming in fastp and clone calling in MiXCR, and kept productive beta chains. Every CDR3 protein is listed once, alongside the most common genes and DNA of its rows. It is TCRdb's table, rather than the study itself, that gives the V and J calls and clone size. The sample yields about 82,000 distinct CDR3 sequences; around 13% were counted once. The ten largest clones add up to around 27% of the sample.

The rearrangement joined TRBV20-1 to TRBJ1-2; TRBD1 agrees with 10 junctional bases. This receptor was obtained from an adult woman who had mild COVID-19 (a few samples of this study predate the infection). The sample titles of this study are shuffled in the database, so cell type and time point are left out; the donor was told from shared clones. The sample consisted of PBMCs or a T cell subset sorted from them (not recorded which). The nucleotides are TGCAGTGCTAGAGACATCCCGAGACAGGGGGCGTTTGTATCTGGCTACACCTTC. This encodes CSARDIPRQGAFVSGYTF.